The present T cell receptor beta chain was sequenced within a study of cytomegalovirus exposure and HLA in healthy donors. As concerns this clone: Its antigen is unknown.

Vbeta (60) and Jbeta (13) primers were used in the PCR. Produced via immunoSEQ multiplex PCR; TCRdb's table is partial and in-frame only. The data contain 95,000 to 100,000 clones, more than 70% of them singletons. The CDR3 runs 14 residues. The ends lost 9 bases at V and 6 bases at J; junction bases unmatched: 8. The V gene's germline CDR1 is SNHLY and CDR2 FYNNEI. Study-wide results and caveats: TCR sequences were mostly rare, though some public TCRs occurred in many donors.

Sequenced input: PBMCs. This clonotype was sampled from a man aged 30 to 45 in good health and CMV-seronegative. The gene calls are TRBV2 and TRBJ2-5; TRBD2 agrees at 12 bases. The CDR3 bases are TGTGCCAGTGGACTAGCGGGACTCGAAAAGACCCAGTACTTC. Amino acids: CASGLAGLEKTQYF.